This T cell receptor (beta chain) originates from a study of shared clonotypes between healthy human individuals. Study context: CD4 naive cells filled three plates per donor, CD4 memory three, CD8 naive two and CD8 memory one. General observations from the study: The generation probabilities recorded for non-shared clonotypes fell below those of clonotypes shared by all four donors.

V lost 2 bases and J 8 bases, leaving 10 bases between the germline ends. Germline values: CDR1 MGHDK, CDR2 SYGVNS. The CDR3 is 13 residues long. CD45RO-negative, CCR7-selected cells formed the naive CD8 fraction, which excluded terminally differentiated effector memory CD45RA+ cells. Of note for this clone: Its antigen remains unknown.

Some clones are missing from TCRdb's copy, which holds only in-frame ones; the method was immunoSEQ multiplex PCR. The table shows nearly 2 million clones, with around 96% occurring only once. The sequence was collected from a man in his late teens or twenties in good health. The material sequenced was naive CD8+ T cells sorted from blood. The V and J genes are TRBV25-1 and TRBJ2-1; a possible D gene is TRBD1 (6 bases). For the CDR3, the DNA is TGTGCCAGCAGTGAAGCGGCAGGGGATGAGCAGTTCTTC. The encoded protein is CASSEAAGDEQFF.